The 2 T cell receptor beta chains presented below share a single source sample, sequenced in a study of blood T cell repertoires in COVID-19. Generated by immunoSEQ multiplex PCR, the TCRdb table keeps only in-frame clones and is missing some. Of a few hundred thousand clones listed, around 80% are singletons. Sequenced sample: PBMCs or T cells enriched from blood (not recorded which). These receptors came from a man in his forties who had recovered from COVID-19.

This clone was observed a handful of times. The sample has other DNA sequences that encode this CDR3 too. This rearrangement joins TRBV5-1 to TRBJ1-6; D not resolved. The V and J ends lost 0 bases and 0 bases respectively, with 4 bases between them. Germline V CDR1 and CDR2: SGHRS, YFSETQ. The CDR3 runs 15 residues. The CDR3 nucleotides are TGCGCCAGCAGCTTGGGAGACTCCTATAATTCACCCCTCCACTTT. Translated, it gives CASSLGDSYNSPLHF.

The CDR3 here is CASSLDGGAGQPQHF. As DNA, the CDR3 is TGCGCCAGCAGCCTCGACGGGGGGGCCGGTCAGCCCCAGCATTTT. The chain employs TRBV5-1 and TRBJ1-5; TRBD1 might be the D (6 bases). Germline loops: CDR1 SGHRS, CDR2 YFSETQ. Trimming cost V 4 bases and J 6 bases, with 17 bases left between them. This CDR3 is built from 15 residues.